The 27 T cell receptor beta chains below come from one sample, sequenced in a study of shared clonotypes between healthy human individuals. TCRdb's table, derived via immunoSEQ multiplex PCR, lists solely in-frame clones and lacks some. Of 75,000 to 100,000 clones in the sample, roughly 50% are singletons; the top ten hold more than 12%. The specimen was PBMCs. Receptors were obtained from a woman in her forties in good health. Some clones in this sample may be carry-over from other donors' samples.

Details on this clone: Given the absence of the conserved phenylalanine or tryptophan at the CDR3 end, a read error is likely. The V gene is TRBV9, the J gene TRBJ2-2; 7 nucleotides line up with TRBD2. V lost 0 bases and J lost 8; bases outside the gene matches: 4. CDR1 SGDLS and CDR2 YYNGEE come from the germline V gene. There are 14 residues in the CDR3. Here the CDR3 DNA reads TGTGCCAGCAGCGTAGTGCCTAGCGGAGGGGAGCTGTTTTCT. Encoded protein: CASSVVPSGGELFS.

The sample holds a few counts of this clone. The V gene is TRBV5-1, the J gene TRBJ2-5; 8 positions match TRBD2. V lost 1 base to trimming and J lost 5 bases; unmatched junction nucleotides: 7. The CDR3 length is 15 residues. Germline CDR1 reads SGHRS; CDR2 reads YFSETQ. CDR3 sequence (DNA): TGCGCCAGCAGCTTGACGGGAGGGCCCGAGGAGACCCAGTACTTC. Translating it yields CASSLTGGPEETQYF.

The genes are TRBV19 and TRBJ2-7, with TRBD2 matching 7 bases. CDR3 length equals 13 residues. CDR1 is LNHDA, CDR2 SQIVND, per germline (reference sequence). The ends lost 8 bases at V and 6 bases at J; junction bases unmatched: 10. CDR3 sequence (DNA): TGTGCCAGTTCTTTGGGAGGGCCTGGCGAGCAGTACTTC. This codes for CASSLGGPGEQYF.

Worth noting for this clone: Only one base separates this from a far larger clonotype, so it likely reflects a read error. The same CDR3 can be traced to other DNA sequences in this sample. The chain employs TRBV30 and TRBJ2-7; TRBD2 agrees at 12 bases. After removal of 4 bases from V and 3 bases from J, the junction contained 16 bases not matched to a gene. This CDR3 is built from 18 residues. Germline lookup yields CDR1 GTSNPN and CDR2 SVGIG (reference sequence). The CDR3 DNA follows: TGTGCCTGGACACGGAGTACTATTGGACTAGCGGGGTTCTACGAGCAGTACTTC. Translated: CAWTRSTIGLAGFYEQYF. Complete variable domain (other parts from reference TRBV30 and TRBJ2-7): SQTIHQWPATLVQPVGSPLSLECTVEGTSNPNLYWYRQAAGRGLQLLFYSVGIGQISSEVPQNLSASRPQDRQFILSSKKLLLSDSGFYLCAWTRSTIGLAGFYEQYFGPGTRLTVT.

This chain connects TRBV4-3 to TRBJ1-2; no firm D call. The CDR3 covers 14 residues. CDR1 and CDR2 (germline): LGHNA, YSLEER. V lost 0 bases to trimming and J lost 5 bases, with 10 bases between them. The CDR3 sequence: CASSQDRSRYGYTF. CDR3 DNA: TGCGCCAGCAGCCAAGATAGGAGCAGATATGGCTACACCTTC.

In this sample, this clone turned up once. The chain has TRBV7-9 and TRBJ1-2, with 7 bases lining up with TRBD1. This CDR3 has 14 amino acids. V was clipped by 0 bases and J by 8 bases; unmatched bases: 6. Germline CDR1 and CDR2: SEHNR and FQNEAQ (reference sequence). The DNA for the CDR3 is TGTGCCAGCAGCTTAGCAGGGGGCGCGAGAGGCTACACCTTC. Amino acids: CASSLAGGARGYTF.

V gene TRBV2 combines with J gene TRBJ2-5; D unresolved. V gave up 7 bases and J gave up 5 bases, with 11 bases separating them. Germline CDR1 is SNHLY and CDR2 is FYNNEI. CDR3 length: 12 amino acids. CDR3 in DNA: TGTGCCAGCAAGTGGGGATCGGAGACCCAGTACTTC. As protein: CASKWGSETQYF.

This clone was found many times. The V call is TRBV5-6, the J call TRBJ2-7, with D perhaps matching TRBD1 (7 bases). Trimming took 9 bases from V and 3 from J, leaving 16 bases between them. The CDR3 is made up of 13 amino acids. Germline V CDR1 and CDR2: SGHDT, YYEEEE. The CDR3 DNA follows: TGTGCCACCAACCAGGGGGGAATCTACGAGCAGTACTTC. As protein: CATNQGGIYEQYF.

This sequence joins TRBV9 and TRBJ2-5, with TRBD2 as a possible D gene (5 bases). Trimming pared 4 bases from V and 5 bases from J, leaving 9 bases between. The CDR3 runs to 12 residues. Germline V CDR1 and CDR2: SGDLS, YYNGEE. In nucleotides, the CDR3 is TGTGCCAGCAGCTTAGCGATCGAGACCCAGTACTTC. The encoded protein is CASSLAIETQYF.

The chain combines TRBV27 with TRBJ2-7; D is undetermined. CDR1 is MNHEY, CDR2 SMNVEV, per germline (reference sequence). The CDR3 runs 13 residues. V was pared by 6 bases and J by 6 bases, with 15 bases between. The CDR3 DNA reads TGTGCCAGCAGCCTGAACCGACTCGGCGAGCAGTACTTC. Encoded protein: CASSLNRLGEQYF.

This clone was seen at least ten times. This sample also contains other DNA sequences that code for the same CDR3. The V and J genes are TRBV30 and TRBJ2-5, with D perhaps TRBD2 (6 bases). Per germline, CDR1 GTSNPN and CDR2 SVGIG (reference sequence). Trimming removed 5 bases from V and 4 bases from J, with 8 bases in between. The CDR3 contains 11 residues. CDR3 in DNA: TGTGCCTGGTCCGGGGGAGAGACCCAGTACTTC. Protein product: CAWSGGETQYF.

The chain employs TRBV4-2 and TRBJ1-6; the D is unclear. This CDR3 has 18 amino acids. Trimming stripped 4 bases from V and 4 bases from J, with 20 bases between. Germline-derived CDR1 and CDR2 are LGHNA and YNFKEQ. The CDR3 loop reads CASSRALGTRGYNSPLHF. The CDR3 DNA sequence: TGTGCCAGCAGCCGTGCCCTGGGAACACGGGGATATAATTCACCCCTCCACTTT.

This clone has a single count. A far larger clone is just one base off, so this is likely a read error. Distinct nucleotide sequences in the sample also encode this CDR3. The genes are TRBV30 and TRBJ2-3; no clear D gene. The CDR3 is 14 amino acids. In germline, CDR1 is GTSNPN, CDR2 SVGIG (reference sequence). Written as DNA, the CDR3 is TGCGCCTGGAGTGACCACGGAGAGGTAGATACGCAGTATTTT. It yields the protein CAWSDHGEVDTQYF. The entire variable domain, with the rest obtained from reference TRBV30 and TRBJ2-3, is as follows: SQTIHQWPATLVQPVGSPLSLECTVEGTSNPNLYWYRQAAGRGLQLLFYSVGIGQISSEVPQNLSASRPQDRQFILSSKKLLLSDSGFYLCAWSDHGEVDTQYFGPGTRLTVL.

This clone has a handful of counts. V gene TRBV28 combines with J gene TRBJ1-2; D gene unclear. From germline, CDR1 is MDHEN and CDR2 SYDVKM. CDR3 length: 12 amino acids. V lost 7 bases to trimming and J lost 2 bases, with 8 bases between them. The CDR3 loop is CASNIGNYGYTF. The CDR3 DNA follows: TGTGCCAGCAACATAGGGAACTATGGCTACACCTTC.

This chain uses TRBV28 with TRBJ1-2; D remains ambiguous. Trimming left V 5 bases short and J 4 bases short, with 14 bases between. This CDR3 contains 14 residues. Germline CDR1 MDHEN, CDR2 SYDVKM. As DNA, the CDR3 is TGTGCCAGCAGTCGTTCCAGGTTCTCCTATGGCTACACCTTC. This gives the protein CASSRSRFSYGYTF.

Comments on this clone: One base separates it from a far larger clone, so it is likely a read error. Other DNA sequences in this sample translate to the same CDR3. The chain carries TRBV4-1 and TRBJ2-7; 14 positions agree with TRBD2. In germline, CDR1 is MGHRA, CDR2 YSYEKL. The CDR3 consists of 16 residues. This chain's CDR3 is CASSQEGTSGSIEQYF. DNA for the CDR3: TGTGCCAGCAGCCAAGAAGGGACTAGCGGGAGTATCGAGCAGTACTTC.

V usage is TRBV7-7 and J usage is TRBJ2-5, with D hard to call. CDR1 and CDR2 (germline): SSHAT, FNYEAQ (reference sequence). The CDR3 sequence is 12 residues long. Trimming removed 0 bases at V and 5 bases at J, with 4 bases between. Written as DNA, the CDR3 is TGTGCCAGCAGCTTAGCGATCGAGACCCAGTACTTC. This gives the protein CASSLAIETQYF.

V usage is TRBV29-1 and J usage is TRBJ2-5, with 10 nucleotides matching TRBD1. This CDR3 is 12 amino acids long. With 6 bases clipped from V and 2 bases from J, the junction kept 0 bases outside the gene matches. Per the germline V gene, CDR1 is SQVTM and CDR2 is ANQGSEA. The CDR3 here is CSVDRGQETQYF. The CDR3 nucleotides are TGCAGCGTGGACAGGGGGCAAGAGACCCAGTACTTC.

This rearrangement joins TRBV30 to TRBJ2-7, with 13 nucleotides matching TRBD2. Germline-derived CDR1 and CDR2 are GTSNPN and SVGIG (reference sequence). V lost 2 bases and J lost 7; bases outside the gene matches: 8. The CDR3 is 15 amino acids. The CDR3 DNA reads TGTGCCTGGAGTACGGGACTAGCGGGAAGGGATGAGCAGTACTTC. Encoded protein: CAWSTGLAGRDEQYF. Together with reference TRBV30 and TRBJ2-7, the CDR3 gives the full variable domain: SQTIHQWPATLVQPVGSPLSLECTVEGTSNPNLYWYRQAAGRGLQLLFYSVGIGQISSEVPQNLSASRPQDRQFILSSKKLLLSDSGFYLCAWSTGLAGRDEQYFGPGTRLTVT.

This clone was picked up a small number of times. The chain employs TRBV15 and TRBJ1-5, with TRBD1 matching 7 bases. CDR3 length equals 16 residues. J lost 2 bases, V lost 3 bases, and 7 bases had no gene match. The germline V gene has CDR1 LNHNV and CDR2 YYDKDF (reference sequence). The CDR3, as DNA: TGTGCCACCAGCAGGCCAGGTGACAGGGGCAATCAGCCCCAGCATTTT. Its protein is CATSRPGDRGNQPQHF.

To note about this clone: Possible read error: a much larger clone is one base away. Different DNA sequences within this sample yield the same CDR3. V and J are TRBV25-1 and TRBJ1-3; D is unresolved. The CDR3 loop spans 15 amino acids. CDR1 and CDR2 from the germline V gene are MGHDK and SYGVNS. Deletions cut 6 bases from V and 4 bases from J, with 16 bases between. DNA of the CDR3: TGTGCCAGCAGGTCTGGCCCCGGCTCCGGAAACACCATATATTTT. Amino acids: CASRSGPGSGNTIYF.

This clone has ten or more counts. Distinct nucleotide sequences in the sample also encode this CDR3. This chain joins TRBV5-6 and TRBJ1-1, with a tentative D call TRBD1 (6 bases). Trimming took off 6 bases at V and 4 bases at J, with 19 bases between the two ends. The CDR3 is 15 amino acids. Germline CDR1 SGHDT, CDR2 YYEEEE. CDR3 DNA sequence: TGTGCCAGCACCCTGGCTGGGGGCTTGCTCACTGAAGCTTTCTTT. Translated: CASTLAGGLLTEAFF.

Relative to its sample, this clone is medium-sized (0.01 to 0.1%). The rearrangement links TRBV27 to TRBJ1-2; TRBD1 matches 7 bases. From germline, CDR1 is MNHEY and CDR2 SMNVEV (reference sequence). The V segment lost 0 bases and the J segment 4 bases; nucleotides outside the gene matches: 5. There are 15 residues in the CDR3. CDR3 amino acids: CASSLSQGVGYGYTF. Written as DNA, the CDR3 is TGTGCCAGCAGTTTATCGCAGGGGGTGGGCTATGGCTACACCTTC.

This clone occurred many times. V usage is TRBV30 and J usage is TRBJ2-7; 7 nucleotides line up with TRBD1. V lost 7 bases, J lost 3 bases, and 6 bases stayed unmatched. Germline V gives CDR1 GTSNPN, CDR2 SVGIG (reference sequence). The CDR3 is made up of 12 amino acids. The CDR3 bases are TGTGCCTTCCACCGGGACAGCTACGAGCAGTACTTC. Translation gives CAFHRDSYEQYF.

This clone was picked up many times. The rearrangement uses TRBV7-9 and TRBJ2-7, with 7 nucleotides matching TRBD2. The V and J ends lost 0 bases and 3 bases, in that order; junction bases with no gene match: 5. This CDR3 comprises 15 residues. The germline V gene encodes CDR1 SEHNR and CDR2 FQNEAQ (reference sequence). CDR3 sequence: CASSLAVTSSYEQYF. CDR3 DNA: TGTGCCAGCAGCTTAGCAGTGACTAGCAGCTACGAGCAGTACTTC.

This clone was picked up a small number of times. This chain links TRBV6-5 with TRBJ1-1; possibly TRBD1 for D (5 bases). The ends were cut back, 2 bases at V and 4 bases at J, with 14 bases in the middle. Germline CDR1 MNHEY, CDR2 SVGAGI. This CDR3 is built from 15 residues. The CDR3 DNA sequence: TGTGCCAGCAGTTACGCCGCAGGGATTGGCACTGAAGCTTTCTTT. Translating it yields CASSYAAGIGTEAFF.

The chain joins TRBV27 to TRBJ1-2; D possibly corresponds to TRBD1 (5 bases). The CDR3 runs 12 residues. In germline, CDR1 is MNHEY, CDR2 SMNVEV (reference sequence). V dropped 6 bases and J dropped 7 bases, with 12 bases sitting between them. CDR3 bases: TGTGCCAGCAGATTCTTCAGGGCTGGCTACACCTTC. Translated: CASRFFRAGYTF.